Listed here are 30 T cell receptor beta chains from one sample, sequenced in a study of T-cell reconstitution after alpha-beta-depleted transplantation in children. Unique molecular identifiers featured in how the TCRbeta library was prepared. TCRdb fed the PCR reads into MiXCR, producing one record per CDR3 protein. The sample carries 600,000 to 700,000 distinct CDR3 sequences, roughly 17% recorded once. The sequences come from PBMCs from the stem cell graft donor, collected from the stem cell graft. These receptors originate from a human donor who donated a stem cell graft to a child with acute myeloid leukemia.

This clonotype was picked up a small number of times. This sequence joins TRBV7-2 and TRBJ1-1; 8 bases fit TRBD1. This CDR3 spans 15 amino acids. Germline-derived CDR1 and CDR2 are SGHTA and FQGNSA. J lost 1 base, V lost 4 bases, and 5 bases had no gene match. In DNA, the CDR3 is TGTGCCAGCAGCTCCTCAGGGGGCGGGAACACTGAAGCTTTCTTT. Its protein is CASSSSGGGNTEAFF.

As to this clonotype: At one of its ends the junction is not consistent with the germline gene, which may arise from a read error. The V and J genes are TRBV20-1 and TRBJ2-5; 7 nucleotides line up with TRBD2. From germline, CDR1 is DFQATT and CDR2 SNEGSKA (reference sequence). CDR3 size: 14 residues. Here the CDR3 DNA reads TGCAGTGCTGGGAGCGGGGCGAAACAAGAGACCCAGGACTTC. This codes for CSAGSGAKQETQDF.

This clonotype has more than one count but fewer than ten. The chain is built from TRBV9 and TRBJ2-3; 11 bases match TRBD2. Unmatched junction bases numbered 5, after V lost 2 bases and J lost 3 bases. This CDR3 has 16 amino acids. The germline CDR1 and CDR2 sequences are SGDLS and YYNGEE. CDR3 residues: CASSVALAGATDTQYF. For the CDR3, the DNA is TGTGCCAGCAGCGTGGCACTAGCGGGGGCGACAGATACGCAGTATTTT.

Notes on this clonotype: A clone one base away is much larger, so this may be a read error. This rearrangement joins TRBV20-1 to TRBJ1-1; D is unresolved. Trimming removed 3 bases from V and 6 bases from J, with 17 bases in between. CDR3 length: 14 residues. Germline V lookup: CDR1 DFQATT, CDR2 SNEGSKA (reference sequence). CDR3 DNA: TGCAGTGCTAGGCTTGATGAGCGGCCTGCTGAAGCTTTCTTT. This translates into CSARLDERPAEAFF.

This clonotype was picked up many times. CDR3: CASSYSWDRVETQYF. CDR3 bases: TGTGCCAGCAGTTATTCCTGGGACAGGGTAGAGACCCAGTACTTC. The genes are TRBV6-5 and TRBJ2-5; 9 positions agree with TRBD1. Germline-derived CDR1 and CDR2 are MNHEY and SVGAGI. The CDR3 has 15 residues. V lost 3 bases and J lost 4; bases outside the gene matches: 6.

This clonotype has at least ten counts. The rearrangement uses TRBV15 and TRBJ2-1, with D perhaps matching TRBD1 or TRBD2 (5 bases each). The CDR3 loop spans 15 amino acids. Trimming cost V 3 bases and J 5 bases, with 14 bases left between them. In germline, CDR1 is LNHNV, CDR2 YYDKDF (reference sequence). The DNA for the CDR3 is TGTGCCACCAGCAGTGGGGACGTCTTTGACAATGAGCAGTTCTTC. This gives the protein CATSSGDVFDNEQFF.

CDR3 region: CASSWAGKNTGELFF. CDR3 bases: TGTGCCAGCAGCTGGGCGGGGAAGAACACCGGGGAGCTGTTTTTT. The V gene is TRBV7-2, the J gene TRBJ2-2, with a tentative D call TRBD2 (6 bases). Between the trimmed V and J ends, which lost 4 bases and 1 base, there was a span of 10 bases. The germline V gene has CDR1 SGHTA and CDR2 FQGNSA. The CDR3 extends over 15 amino acids. Filled out from reference TRBV7-2 and TRBJ2-2, the complete variable domain reads GAGVSQSPSNKVTEKGKDVELRCDPISGHTALYWYRQSLGQGLEFLIYFQGNSAPDKSGLPSDRFSAERTGGSVSTLTIQRTQQEDSAVYLCASSWAGKNTGELFFGEGSRLTVL.

In its sample, this clonotype was seen many times. This rearrangement joins TRBV29-1 to TRBJ2-7; 7 bases match TRBD1. CDR1 SQVTM and CDR2 ANQGSEA come from the germline V gene. The CDR3 extends over 11 amino acids. Losses at the gene ends were 5 bases for V and 5 bases for J; bases not matched to a gene: 3. The CDR3 DNA follows: TGCAGCGTTACACAGGGGAACGAGCAGTACGTC. It codes for CSVTQGNEQYV.

This sequence joins TRBV5-1 and TRBJ2-3, with D unresolved. Looked up from germline, CDR1 is SGHRS and CDR2 is YFSETQ. CDR3 length equals 15 residues. Between the trimmed V and J ends, which lost 7 bases and 2 bases, there was a span of 17 bases. The CDR3 DNA sequence: TGCGCCAGCCGGGCAGTCCCCCTCAACACAGATACGCAGTATTTT. This encodes CASRAVPLNTDTQYF.

The rearrangement uses TRBV28 and TRBJ2-5; D is perhaps TRBD1 or TRBD2 (5 bases each). V was shortened by 5 bases and J by 2 bases, with 15 bases between the two germline ends. CDR3 length: 15 residues. Germline-derived CDR1 and CDR2 are MDHEN and SYDVKM. In nucleotides, the CDR3 is TGTGCCAGCAGTGGAGAGACCGGGACGCAAGAGACCCAGTACTTC. Its protein product is CASSGETGTQETQYF.

About this clonotype: Lacking the conserved final phenylalanine or tryptophan, this CDR3 likely reflects a read error. The rearrangement joins TRBV20-1 to TRBJ1-5; D unclear. Germline V gene data show CDR1 as DFQATT and CDR2 as SNEGSKA (reference sequence). V was shortened by 4 bases and J by 3 bases, with 16 bases between the two germline ends. CDR3 length: 15 residues. CDR3 coding DNA: TGCAGTGCTATCCCGCTCCGGGATCCCAATCAGCCCCAGCATGTT. Encoded protein: CSAIPLRDPNQPQHV.

This clonotype was observed at least ten times. V is TRBV20-1 and J is TRBJ1-1; no clear D gene. Deletions cut 0 bases from V and 3 bases from J, with 14 bases between. Germline-derived CDR1 and CDR2 are DFQATT and SNEGSKA (reference sequence). The CDR3 consists of 15 residues. The CDR3 DNA reads TGCAGTGCTAGAGATGGGTACCGACGCGACACTGAAGCTTTCTTT. This translates into CSARDGYRRDTEAFF.

This clonotype was detected only a few times. J is TRBJ2-2 and V is TRBV18, with D possibly being TRBD2 (6 bases). The germline V and J ends were trimmed by 4 bases and 4 bases, with 10 bases remaining between them. The CDR3 totals 14 residues. Germline CDR1 reads KGHSH; CDR2 reads LQKENI. The CDR3 nucleotides read TGTGCCAGCTCACGAGACGGGGGCACCGGGGAGCTGTTTTTT. Protein product: CASSRDGGTGELFF.

This clonotype was found a few times. The chain is built from TRBV28 and TRBJ2-2, with 8 bases fitting TRBD2. Germline lookup yields CDR1 MDHEN and CDR2 SYDVKM. This CDR3 spans 15 amino acids. With 4 bases clipped from V and 8 bases from J, the junction kept 9 bases outside the gene matches. CDR3 protein: CASSSGLGAAGELFF. In DNA form, the CDR3 reads TGTGCCAGCAGTTCGGGACTAGGGGCGGCGGGGGAGCTGTTTTTT.

The sample holds many counts of this clonotype. The V gene is TRBV7-2, the J gene TRBJ2-7, with unresolved D. V lost 5 bases, J lost 4 bases, and 9 bases lay in between. This CDR3 has 12 residues. Germline loops: CDR1 SGHTA, CDR2 FQGNSA. In nucleotides, the CDR3 is TGTGCCAGCAGCGAGACACTGTACGAGCAGTACTTC. It is translated as CASSETLYEQYF.

This clonotype was detected ten times or more. This chain uses TRBV20-1 with TRBJ1-5; possibly TRBD1 for D (6 bases). Per the germline V gene, CDR1 is DFQATT and CDR2 is SNEGSKA (reference sequence). Trimming pared 3 bases from V and 2 bases from J, leaving 14 bases between. This CDR3 contains 15 residues. The CDR3, as DNA: TGCAGTGCTAGTTCGGGGGCTGTGGGCAATCAGCCCCAGCATTTT. Translating it yields CSASSGAVGNQPQHF.

Regarding this clonotype: A much more abundant neighbour one base away suggests this may be a read error. This sequence joins TRBV4-2 and TRBJ2-5; 11 nucleotides align to TRBD2. The CDR3 has 16 residues. Germline values: CDR1 LGHNA, CDR2 YNFKEQ. After removal of 1 base from V and 2 bases from J, the junction contained 3 bases not matched to a gene. The CDR3 sequence: CASSQATSGAQETQYF. The DNA of the CDR3 is TGTGCCAGCAGCCAAGCGACTAGCGGGGCGCAAGAGACCCAGTACTTC.

This clonotype was seen many times. This chain uses TRBV12-3 or TRBV12-4 with TRBJ2-1; D possibly matches TRBD1 or TRBD2 (6 bases each). Deletions cut 5 bases from V and 0 bases from J, with 14 bases between. The CDR3 is made up of 16 amino acids. The CDR3 loop reads CASSPLGGSSYNEQFF. The CDR3 DNA reads as TGTGCCAGCAGTCCCTTAGGGGGGAGCTCCTACAATGAGCAGTTCTTC.

The chain carries TRBV6-2 or TRBV6-3 and TRBJ1-5; 8 bases match TRBD1. Per germline, CDR1 MNHEY and CDR2 SVGEGT. Trimming cost V 6 bases and J 4 bases; bases outside gene matches: 11. CDR3 size: 16 residues. CDR3 amino acids: CASRPRDRSGNQPQHF. Here the CDR3 DNA reads TGTGCCAGCAGACCACGGGACAGGTCTGGGAATCAGCCCCAGCATTTT.

This clonotype was counted a single time. V usage is TRBV5-1 and J usage is TRBJ2-7; D is possibly TRBD1 (5 bases). CDR1 is SGHRS, CDR2 YFSETQ, per germline. V gave up 6 bases and J gave up 3 bases, with 7 bases separating them. This CDR3 spans 11 amino acids. The CDR3 region has the DNA TGCGCCAGCAAGGGGATCTACGAGCAGTACGTC. Translation: CASKGIYEQYV.

This clonotype was picked up a small number of times. The rearrangement links TRBV5-6 to TRBJ1-5, with D uncertain. V was pared by 2 bases and J by 5 bases, with 14 bases between. Germline V CDR1 and CDR2: SGHDT, YYEEEE. There are 15 residues in the CDR3. CDR3 amino acids: CASSFFDRRDQPQHF. As DNA, the CDR3 is TGTGCCAGCAGCTTCTTCGACCGGCGGGATCAGCCCCAGCATTTT.

This clonotype was recorded many times. This chain uses TRBV20-1 with TRBJ1-1; D not certain. This CDR3 contains 14 residues. V was pared by 8 bases and J by 4 bases, with 20 bases between. CDR1 DFQATT and CDR2 SNEGSKA come from the germline V gene (reference sequence). CDR3 in DNA: TGCAGTCCTAACCCAACGGGTCGTACCACTGAAGCTTTCTTT. This codes for CSPNPTGRTTEAFF.

This clonotype was recorded at least ten times. The V and J genes are TRBV20-1 and TRBJ2-1; a possible D gene is TRBD2 (7 bases). The CDR3 is 15 amino acids. V lost 6 bases, J lost 1 base, and 16 bases lay in between. Germline V CDR1 and CDR2: DFQATT, SNEGSKA (reference sequence). CDR3 nucleotides: TGCAGTGCCCGCCGAGGGGGGGATTCCTACAATGAGCAGTTCTTC. Protein sequence: CSARRGGDSYNEQFF.

This clonotype turned up a few times. The chain joins TRBV7-3 to TRBJ2-1, with 15 bases that match TRBD2. The CDR3 has 16 amino acids. Trimming took 5 bases from V and 10 from J; bases not matched to a gene: 9. Germline CDR1 is SGHTA and CDR2 is FQGTGA. CDR3 nucleotide sequence: TGTGCCAGCAGCGTCGGACTAGCGGGGGGGCCTCGGGAGCAGTTCTTC. This gives the protein CASSVGLAGGPREQFF.

This clonotype was recorded a few times. The genes are TRBV20-1 and TRBJ2-2, with no clear D. Germline CDR1 is DFQATT and CDR2 is SNEGSKA (reference sequence). CDR3 size: 13 residues. The germline V and J ends were trimmed by 1 base and 3 bases, with 6 bases remaining between them. CDR3 sequence reads: CSARVGYTGELFF. CDR3 nucleotides: TGCAGTGCTAGAGTGGGGTACACCGGGGAGCTGTTTTTT.

In DNA form, the CDR3 reads TGTGCCAGCAGCGTAAGGAGGGGCCTGAATCACTCTGGGGCCAACGTCCTGACTTTC. Translation gives CASSVRRGLNHSGANVLTF. The rearrangement links TRBV9 to TRBJ2-6, with D possibly being TRBD2 (6 bases). The CDR3 is 19 residues long. Trimming removed 1 base at V and 0 bases at J, with 17 bases between. Looked up from germline, CDR1 is SGDLS and CDR2 is YYNGEE.

The chain has TRBV5-1 and TRBJ1-2, with 7 bases fitting TRBD1. Germline V lookup: CDR1 SGHRS, CDR2 YFSETQ. The trim removed 4 bases at V and 5 bases at J, leaving 2 bases unmatched. CDR3 length equals 12 residues. The CDR3 nucleotides are TGCGCCAGCAGCCCGGGACAGTATGGCTACACCTTC. As protein: CASSPGQYGYTF.

This clonotype has just a few counts. The gene calls are TRBV7-6 and TRBJ2-1, with D perhaps matching TRBD2 (5 bases). The V end lost 8 bases, the J end lost 5 bases, and 10 bases lay between the germline ends. CDR1 SGHVS and CDR2 FNYEAQ come from the germline V gene. The CDR3 is 12 residues long. DNA for the CDR3: TGTGCCAGCGGCGGGTCGAACAATGAGCAGTTCTTC. Translated: CASGGSNNEQFF.

The chain couples TRBV20-1 to TRBJ1-6; D not certain. V was trimmed by 7 bases and J by 8 bases, leaving 21 bases between them. CDR1 and CDR2 (germline): DFQATT, SNEGSKA (reference sequence). The length of the CDR3 is 15 residues. The chain's CDR3 is CSVPPGRVVDSPLHF. In DNA form, the CDR3 reads TGCAGTGTTCCCCCCGGACGGGTCGTGGATTCACCCCTCCACTTT.

The J gene is TRBJ2-7, the V gene TRBV6-1; the match to TRBD2 covers 7 bases. CDR1 is MNHNS, CDR2 SASEGT, per germline. The V gene end was trimmed by 5 bases and the J gene end by 2 bases; junction bases not matched to a gene: 6. The CDR3 is 14 residues long. CDR3: CASSQSGITYEQYF. DNA for the CDR3: TGTGCCAGCAGTCAAAGCGGGATAACCTACGAGCAGTACTTC.